These T cell receptor beta chains were read from a single sample in a study of cytomegalovirus exposure and HLA in healthy donors. This table comes from immunoSEQ multiplex PCR, and its TCRdb copy is limited to in-frame clones, with some not included. The sample contains about 130,000 clones, approximately 61% of which appear only once. The sample taken for sequencing was PBMCs. Source of these receptors: a man between 25 and 39 years old in good health and CMV-seropositive. Each CDR3 is given with its conserved first and last residue. D genes are given only for firm matches. Part of the rows lack a size; the others show once, few, many or a class for expanded clones.

d_gene: TRBD2
abundance: .
j_gene: TRBJ2-3
v_gene: TRBV15
CDR3nt: TGTGCCACCAGCGGAGGTAGCGGGAGAGGGGCAGATACGCAGTATTTT
CDR3aa: CATSGGSGRGADTQYF

d_gene: .
abundance: .
j_gene: TRBJ2-7
v_gene: TRBV4-2
CDR3nt: TGTGCCAGCAGCCAAGATATAAGGCCAGCGCGCGAGCAGTACTTC
CDR3aa: CASSQDIRPAREQYF

d_gene: .
abundance: .
j_gene: TRBJ1-4
v_gene: TRBV28
CDR3nt: TGTGCCAGCAGTCCCCCGGGCAGGGGAGACCGTAATGAAAAACTGTTTTTT
CDR3aa: CASSPPGRGDRNEKLFF

d_gene: TRBD2
abundance: .
j_gene: TRBJ2-7
v_gene: TRBV5-1
CDR3nt: TGCGCCAGCAGCTTGGGCCTAGCGGATAACTCCTACGAGCAGTACTTC
CDR3aa: CASSLGLADNSYEQYF

d_gene: .
abundance: medium-sized
j_gene: TRBJ1-2
v_gene: TRBV4-1
CDR3nt: TGCGCCAGCAGCCAAGATCGGTCAGGGATCAGCTACACCTTC
CDR3aa: CASSQDRSGISYTF

d_gene: TRBD2
abundance: .
j_gene: TRBJ2-1
v_gene: TRBV5-1
CDR3nt: TGCGCCAGCAGCTTATGGACTAGCGCTAACAATGAGCAGTTCTTC
CDR3aa: CASSLWTSANNEQFF

d_gene: .
abundance: .
j_gene: TRBJ2-7
v_gene: TRBV7-2
CDR3nt: TGTGCCAGCAGTGGAGGGAGGACCGTCTACGAGCAGTACTTC
CDR3aa: CASSGGRTVYEQYF

d_gene: TRBD2
abundance: few
j_gene: TRBJ2-1
v_gene: TRBV27
CDR3nt: TGTGCCAGCGGCTTAACTAGCGGACATGACAATGAGCAGTTCTTC
CDR3aa: CASGLTSGHDNEQFF

d_gene: .
abundance: .
j_gene: TRBJ1-4
v_gene: TRBV27
CDR3nt: TGTGCCAGCAGGGCATACAGCAATAATGAAAAACTGTTTTTT
CDR3aa: CASRAYSNNEKLFF

d_gene: TRBD2
abundance: .
j_gene: TRBJ2-5
v_gene: TRBV5-1
CDR3nt: TGCGCCAGCAGCGCAACTAGCGGGAGGGGATCGGAGACCCAGTACTTC
CDR3aa: CASSATSGRGSETQYF

d_gene: .
abundance: .
j_gene: TRBJ2-1
v_gene: TRBV2
CDR3nt: TGTGCCAGCAGAGGGACTTCATCCTACAATGAGCAGTTCTTC
CDR3aa: CASRGTSSYNEQFF

d_gene: TRBD1
abundance: .
j_gene: TRBJ1-1
v_gene: TRBV6-5
CDR3nt: TGTGCCAGCAGTGCCACGGGACAGGGGACCGAAGCTTTCTTT
CDR3aa: CASSATGQGTEAFF